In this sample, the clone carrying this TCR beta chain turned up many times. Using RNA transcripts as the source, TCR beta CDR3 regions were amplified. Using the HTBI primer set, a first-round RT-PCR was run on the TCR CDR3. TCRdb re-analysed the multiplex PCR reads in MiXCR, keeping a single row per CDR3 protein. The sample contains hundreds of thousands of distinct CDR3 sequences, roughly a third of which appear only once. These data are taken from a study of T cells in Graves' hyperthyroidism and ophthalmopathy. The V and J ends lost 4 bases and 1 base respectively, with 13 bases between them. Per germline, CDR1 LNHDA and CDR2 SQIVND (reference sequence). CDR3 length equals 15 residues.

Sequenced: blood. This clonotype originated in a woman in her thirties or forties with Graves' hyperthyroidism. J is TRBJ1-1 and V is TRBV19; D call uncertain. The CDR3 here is CASSTAFGRNTEAFF. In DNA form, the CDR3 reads TGTGCCAGTAGTACCGCCTTTGGGAGGAACACTGAAGCTTTCTTT.